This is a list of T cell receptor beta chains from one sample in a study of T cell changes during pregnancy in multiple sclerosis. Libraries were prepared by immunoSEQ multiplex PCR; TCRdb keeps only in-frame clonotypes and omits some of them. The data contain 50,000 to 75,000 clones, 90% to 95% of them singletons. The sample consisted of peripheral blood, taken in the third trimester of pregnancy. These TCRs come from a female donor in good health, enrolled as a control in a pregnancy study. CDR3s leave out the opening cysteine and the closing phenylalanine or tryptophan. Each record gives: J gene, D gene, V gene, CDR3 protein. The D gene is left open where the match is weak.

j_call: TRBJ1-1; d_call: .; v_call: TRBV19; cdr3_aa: ASTTGWETEAF
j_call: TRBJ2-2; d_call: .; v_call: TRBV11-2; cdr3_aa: ASSLNRVAGELF
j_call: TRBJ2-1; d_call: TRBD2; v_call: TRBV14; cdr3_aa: ASSQVGAGGGEQF
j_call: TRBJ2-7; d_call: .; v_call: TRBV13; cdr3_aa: ASSLVAVAWEQY
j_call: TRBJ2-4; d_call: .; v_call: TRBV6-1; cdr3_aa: ASRPTGENIQY
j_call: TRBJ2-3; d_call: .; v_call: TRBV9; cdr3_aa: ASSPQLPSDTQY
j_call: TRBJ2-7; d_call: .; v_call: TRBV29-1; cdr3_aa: SVGYGVGYEQY
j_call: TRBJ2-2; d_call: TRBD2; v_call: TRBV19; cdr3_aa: ASSMLLAGWGTGELF
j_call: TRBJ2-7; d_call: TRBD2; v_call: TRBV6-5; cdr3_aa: ASSYSSGESSYEQY
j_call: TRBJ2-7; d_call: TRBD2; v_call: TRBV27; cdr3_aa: ASSLGAGGYEQY
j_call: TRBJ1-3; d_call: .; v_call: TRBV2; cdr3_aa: ASSEALRGLGNTIY
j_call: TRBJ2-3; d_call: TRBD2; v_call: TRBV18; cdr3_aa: ASSPPSGRATDTQY
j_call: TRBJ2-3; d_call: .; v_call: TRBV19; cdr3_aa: ASSGKSTDTQY
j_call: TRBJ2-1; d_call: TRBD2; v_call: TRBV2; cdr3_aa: ASSRLAYNEQF
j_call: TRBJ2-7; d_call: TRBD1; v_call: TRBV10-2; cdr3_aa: ASSGDSFYEQY
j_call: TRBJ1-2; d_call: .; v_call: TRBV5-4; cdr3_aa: ASSQDMNGYT
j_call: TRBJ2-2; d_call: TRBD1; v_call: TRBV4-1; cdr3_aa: ASRDLETGVLGELF
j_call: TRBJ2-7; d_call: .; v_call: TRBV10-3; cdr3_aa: AIRQSYEQY
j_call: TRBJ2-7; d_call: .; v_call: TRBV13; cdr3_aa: ASSLALENEQY
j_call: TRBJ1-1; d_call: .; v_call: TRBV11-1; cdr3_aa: ASSLVGATEAF
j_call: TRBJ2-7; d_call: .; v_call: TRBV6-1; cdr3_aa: ASTQGVTGGGEQY
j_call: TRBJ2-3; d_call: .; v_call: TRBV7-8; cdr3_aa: ASSLGEYTDTQY
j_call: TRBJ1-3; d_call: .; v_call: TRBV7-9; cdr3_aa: ASSLVPRDTIY
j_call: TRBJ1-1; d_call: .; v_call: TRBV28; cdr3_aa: ASSLPNTEAF
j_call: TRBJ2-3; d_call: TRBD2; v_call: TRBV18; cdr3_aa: ASSLRGLAGDTQY
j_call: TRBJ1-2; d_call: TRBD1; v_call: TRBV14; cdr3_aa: ASSRQGSRYGYT
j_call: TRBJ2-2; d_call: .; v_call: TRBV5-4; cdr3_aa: ASSYIQGSNTGELF
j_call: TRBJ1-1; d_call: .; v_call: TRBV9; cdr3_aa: ASSPPGGTEAF